The 10 T cell receptor beta chains below all came from one sample that was sequenced in a study of CD8+CD57+ T cells in acquired aplastic anemia. For CDR3 and TCR beta VDJ profiling, genomic DNA was the template used. A single record per CDR3 protein comes from TCRdb applying MiXCR to the reads. The sample lists about 140,000 distinct CDR3 sequences, 41% occurring once. Sequencing input: sorted CD4+, CD8+, or CD8+CD57+ T cells (not recorded which) from PBMCs. Receptors originate from a human donor in good health, serving as a control.

The J gene is TRBJ2-4, the V gene TRBV5-4, with 11 nucleotides matching TRBD2. The CDR3 runs to 16 residues. Germline V lookup: CDR1 SGHNT, CDR2 YYREEE (reference sequence). J gave up 5 bases and V 0 bases, and 4 bases lay outside the gene matches. The CDR3 DNA reads TGTGCCAGCAGCTTGGAGTCGGGACTAGCGGAAAACATTCAGTACTTC. Its protein is CASSLESGLAENIQYF.

The rearrangement uses TRBV4-2 and TRBJ2-7; TRBD2 might be the D (6 bases). The CDR3 sequence is 18 residues long. Trimming shortened V by 1 base and J by 6 bases, and 25 bases separated the two germline ends. The V gene's germline CDR1 is LGHNA and CDR2 YNFKEQ. DNA for the CDR3: TGTGCCAGCAGCCAAGCGAGTCCGGCACTAGTGGGAGGATCCGAGCAGTACTTC. It is translated as CASSQASPALVGGSEQYF.

This clonotype appeared many times. DNA of the CDR3: TGTGCCAGCACCAGCGGGAGATGGGAGGAGACCCAGTACTTC. Its protein product is CASTSGRWEETQYF. The chain is built from TRBV6-1 and TRBJ2-5; 8 bases line up with TRBD2. V lost 7 bases to trimming and J lost 5 bases; unmatched junction nucleotides: 9. The CDR3 consists of 14 residues. Germline CDR1 and CDR2: MNHNS and SASEGT.

At least ten counts were recorded for this clonotype. The chain recombines TRBV3-1 with TRBJ2-5; 13 bases are a match to TRBD2. CDR3 size: 16 residues. Germline loops: CDR1 LGHDT, CDR2 YNNKEL (reference sequence). V lost 5 bases and J lost 5; bases outside the gene matches: 8. CDR3 coding DNA: TGTGCCAGCAGCGCTGGACTAGCGGGAGTCGGTGAGACCCAGTACTTC. It translates to CASSAGLAGVGETQYF.

This clonotype was seen a single time. The V gene is TRBV15, the J gene TRBJ2-1, with D possibly matching TRBD1 (6 bases). Trimming pared 0 bases from V and 4 bases from J, leaving 10 bases between. The CDR3 contains 15 residues. Germline V gene lookup returns CDR1 LNHNV and CDR2 YYDKDF (reference sequence). CDR3 sequence (DNA): TGTGCCACCAGCAGAGATTCGGGGACATACAATGAGCAGTTCTTC. As protein: CATSRDSGTYNEQFF.

The chain links TRBV3-1 to TRBJ2-1, with TRBD2 matching over 10 bases. Looked up from germline, CDR1 is LGHDT and CDR2 is YNNKEL (reference sequence). V shed 1 base, J shed 6 bases, and the junction held 9 bases outside the gene matches. The CDR3 totals 17 residues. The CDR3 loop is CASSQGRLLAGVNEQFF. In nucleotides, the CDR3 is TGTGCCAGCAGCCAAGGGCGACTTCTAGCGGGGGTCAATGAGCAGTTCTTC.

V gene TRBV2 combines with J gene TRBJ2-3; D gene unclear. Trimming took off 4 bases at V and 0 bases at J, with 5 bases between the two ends. The CDR3 is made up of 13 amino acids. Germline values: CDR1 SNHLY, CDR2 FYNNEI. DNA for the CDR3: TGTGCCAGCAGTGGAGACAGCACAGATACGCAGTATTTT. This codes for CASSGDSTDTQYF. The whole variable domain, remainder taken from reference TRBV2 and TRBJ2-3, is EPEVTQTPSHQVTQMGQEVILRCVPISNHLYFYWYRQILGQKVEFLVSFYNNEISEKSEIFDDQFSVERPDGSNFTLKIRSTKLEDSAMYFCASSGDSTDTQYFGPGTRLTVL.

This clonotype was detected ten times or more. V gene TRBV19 combines with J gene TRBJ1-3; D gene unclear. The V end lost 5 bases, the J end lost 0 bases, and 11 bases lay between the germline ends. This CDR3 has 15 amino acids. Germline V gene lookup returns CDR1 LNHDA and CDR2 SQIVND (reference sequence). CDR3 residues: CASSFGLLSGNTIYF. The CDR3 DNA follows: TGTGCCAGTAGTTTCGGGCTGCTCTCTGGAAACACCATATATTTT.

This clonotype was picked up many times. The V call is TRBV20-1, the J call TRBJ1-1; 11 nucleotides agree with TRBD1. V gave up 4 bases and J gave up 1 base; unmatched junction bases: 14. CDR3 length equals 18 residues. Germline V lookup: CDR1 DFQATT, CDR2 SNEGSKA (reference sequence). CDR3 DNA: TGCAGTGCTACACGCACCGGACAGGGGGCTTTTGAGAACACTGAAGCTTTCTTT. It encodes CSATRTGQGAFENTEAFF.

In the case of this clonotype: At one of its ends the junction is not consistent with the germline gene, which may arise from a read error. The chain links TRBV2 to TRBJ1-1, with 8 bases that match TRBD1. Germline V lookup: CDR1 SNHLY, CDR2 FYNNEI. This CDR3 region has 13 residues. CDR3 bases: TGTGCCAGTGGACAGGGCGAGGGCACTGAAGCTTACTTT. Translation: CASGQGEGTEAYF.